This T cell receptor beta chain originates from a study of beta chain features in type 1 diabetes. J lost 7 bases, V lost 5 bases, and 4 bases had no gene match. There are 13 residues in the CDR3. CDR1 is SGHRS and CDR2 is YFSETQ in the germline V gene. This clone was seen a single time. Expressed TCRB transcripts were sequenced, since all the RNA that had been isolated was reverse transcribed. Here immunoSEQ multiplex PCR was the method, and the copy in TCRdb shows in-frame clones only, minus some. Among more than 20,000 clones listed, roughly three quarters were seen once. The specimen sequenced was Tregs from blood. The TCR was taken from a woman in her thirties or forties in good health. The chain has TRBV5-1 and TRBJ1-1, with 11 bases aligning to TRBD1. The CDR3 here is CASRRTGGFEAFF. As DNA, the CDR3 is TGCGCCAGCAGAAGGACAGGGGGCTTTGAAGCTTTCTTT.